This T cell receptor beta chain was sequenced for a study of blood T cell repertoires in COVID-19. Across the study: Acute-phase and convalescent COVID-19 samples originated in the United States, Italy and Spain. T cells, B-cell-depleted T cells, or PBMCs supplied cDNA or gDNA.

V trimming: 4 bases; J trimming: 4 bases; junction bases outside the gene matches: 8. Looked up from germline, CDR1 is LGHDT and CDR2 is YNNKEL (reference sequence). This CDR3 contains 16 residues. Only in-frame clones appear in the TCRdb table, and some are missing; sequencing was by immunoSEQ multiplex PCR. The data hold some 110,000 clones, with 86% observed a single time. This receptor was taken from a man between 35 and 55 years old with acute or convalescent COVID-19. The sequencing sample was made of peripheral blood. The chain uses TRBV3-1 (or the pseudogene TRBV3-2) and TRBJ2-3; 10 bases line up with TRBD2. The CDR3 spells CASSPRKRGGPDTQYF. The CDR3 DNA sequence: TGTGCCAGCAGCCCTAGAAAGCGGGGGGGTCCAGATACGCAGTATTTT.